The 22 T cell receptor beta chains in this list originate from one sample, sequenced in a study of blood T cell repertoires in COVID-19 (dated by TCRdb to the early 2020s). Libraries were constructed by the immunoSEQ multiplex PCR assay. TCRdb limited this immuneACCESS table to in-frame rearrangements with V and J called. A share of clones is missing; checked studies link under half to unresolved V genes, and the rest is unexplained. Recorded for this sample are 100,000 to 120,000 clones; 60% to 80% of them occurred a single time. Clones ranked in the top ten supply around 15% of the sample. The specimen sequenced was peripheral blood. The receptors come from a woman older than 75 with active or convalescent COVID-19.

The V gene is TRBV5-6, the J gene TRBJ1-1, with D possibly being TRBD1 (5 bases). Germline-derived CDR1 and CDR2 are SGHDT and YYEEEE. The CDR3 consists of 16 residues. The V and J ends lost 2 bases and 4 bases respectively, with 18 bases between them. CDR3 sequence: CASSFSPQRGGTEAFF. The CDR3 DNA follows: TGTGCCAGCAGCTTTAGTCCACAACGGGGGGGCACTGAAGCTTTCTTT.

In its sample, this clone was seen a few times. The genes are TRBV5-4 and TRBJ2-3; tentatively, D is TRBD1 (6 bases). In germline, CDR1 is SGHNT, CDR2 YYREEE (reference sequence). CDR3 length: 17 residues. V was trimmed by 3 bases and J by 2 bases, leaving 19 bases between them. Here the CDR3 reads CASSSQRYRESTDTQYF. The CDR3 DNA sequence: TGTGCCAGCAGCTCCCAAAGATACAGGGAATCCACAGATACGCAGTATTTT.

This clone was counted between two and nine times. The chain uses TRBV14 and TRBJ2-1; 7 bases map to TRBD2. Per germline, CDR1 SGHDN and CDR2 FVKESK. V dropped 3 bases and J dropped 4; count of bases not matched to a gene: 6. The length of the CDR3 is 15 residues. CDR3 in DNA: TGTGCCAGCAGCCATAAGCGGGGCTTGTACAATGAGCAGTTCTTC. It encodes CASSHKRGLYNEQFF.

The genes are TRBV5-8 and TRBJ1-1; maybe TRBD1 (6 bases). Germline V gene sequence: CDR1 SGHTS, CDR2 YDEGEE. Deletions cut 7 bases from V and 4 bases from J, with 17 bases between. The CDR3 is 14 residues long. The CDR3 nucleotides are TGTGCCAGCCCAAGACAGGCGGGGGTCACTGAAGCTTTCTTT. It specifies CASPRQAGVTEAFF.

With regard to this clone: Other DNA sequences of this sample code for an identical CDR3. The chain is built from TRBV19 and TRBJ1-2, with 11 bases matching TRBD1. Trimming removed 5 bases from V and 8 bases from J; junction bases left unmatched: 4. CDR3 length equals 13 residues. CDR1 is LNHDA, CDR2 SQIVND, per germline (reference sequence). CDR3 nucleotide sequence: TGTGCCAGTAGTCCACGGACAGGGGGCGGCTACACCTTC. It codes for CASSPRTGGGYTF.

The gene calls are TRBV6-4 and TRBJ2-1; 10 nucleotides match TRBD2. Germline V gene lookup returns CDR1 MRHNA and CDR2 SNTAGT. With 0 bases clipped from V and 6 bases from J, the junction kept 8 bases outside the gene matches. The CDR3 is 17 amino acids. The CDR3 nucleotides read TGTGCCAGCAGTGACTCTCGAGCGGGAGGGCGGGGCAATGAGCAGTTCTTC. It codes for CASSDSRAGGRGNEQFF.

As concerns this clone: The same CDR3 also results from other DNA sequences found in this sample. The rearrangement uses TRBV4-1 and TRBJ2-7; TRBD2 aligns across 9 bases. Germline loops: CDR1 MGHRA, CDR2 YSYEKL. V shed 1 base and J 7 bases; nucleotides not matched to a gene: 11. This CDR3 contains 16 residues. The CDR3 sequence: CASSQVQEGAGGEQYF. The CDR3 nucleotides read TGCGCCAGCAGCCAAGTTCAGGAGGGGGCGGGGGGGGAGCAGTACTTC.

The V gene is TRBV18, the J gene TRBJ1-2; TRBD1 might be the D (6 bases). The CDR3 loop spans 15 amino acids. The V end lost 3 bases, the J end lost 2 bases, and 13 bases lay between the germline ends. Germline assignment: CDR1 KGHSH and CDR2 LQKENI. In DNA form, the CDR3 reads TGTGCCAGCTCACCGACCTGGGGGCAGAACTATGGCTACACCTTC. Translated, it gives CASSPTWGQNYGYTF.

CDR3 region: CASSLGSSYSNQPQHF. The CDR3 DNA reads TGTGCCAGCAGCTTGGGCAGCTCTTATAGCAATCAGCCCCAGCATTTT. The V and J genes are TRBV7-2 and TRBJ1-5; D is unclear. With 3 bases removed from V and 0 bases from J, the gap between germline ends came to 12 bases. Germline CDR1 is SGHTA and CDR2 is FQGNSA. This CDR3 region has 16 residues.

The V gene is TRBV14, the J gene TRBJ1-6, with D maybe TRBD1 (6 bases). Looked up from germline, CDR1 is SGHDN and CDR2 is FVKESK. The ends were cut back, 4 bases at V and 9 bases at J, with 13 bases in the middle. The CDR3 has 14 amino acids. The CDR3 reads CASSPARTVSPLHF. CDR3 nucleotide sequence: TGTGCCAGCAGCCCAGCCCGGACAGTTTCACCCCTCCACTTT.

The CDR3 sequence is CASSPPLGREDTDTQYF. The CDR3 nucleotides read TGTGCCAGCAGTCCCCCGCTGGGGCGGGAGGACACAGATACGCAGTATTTT. The V gene is TRBV28, the J gene TRBJ2-3; 8 nucleotides align to TRBD2. J lost 2 bases, V lost 5 bases, and 12 bases had no gene match. This CDR3 has 17 residues. Per germline, CDR1 MDHEN and CDR2 SYDVKM.

This clone was counted a few times. This rearrangement joins TRBV29-1 to TRBJ2-2, with 9 bases fitting TRBD2. There are 15 residues in the CDR3. Germline CDR1 reads SQVTM; CDR2 reads ANQGSEA. The V and J ends lost 5 bases and 1 base, in that order; junction bases with no gene match: 5. The CDR3 DNA reads TGCAGCGTTACACTAGCGGGCCTGAACACCGGGGAGCTGTTTTTT. Its protein is CSVTLAGLNTGELFF.

J is TRBJ2-2 and V is TRBV7-9; 11 nucleotides agree with TRBD2. The CDR3 spans 16 residues. Germline V CDR1 and CDR2: SEHNR, FQNEAQ (reference sequence). Germline trimming cut 5 bases from V and 6 bases from J; bases unmatched to any gene: 8. CDR3 residues: CASSPLAGGGPGELFF. CDR3 DNA sequence: TGTGCCAGCAGCCCCCTAGCGGGAGGTGGGCCCGGGGAGCTGTTTTTT.

The V gene is TRBV25-1, the J gene TRBJ2-3; TRBD2 might be the D (6 bases). This CDR3 spans 16 amino acids. V was shortened by 2 bases and J by 2 bases, with 14 bases between the two germline ends. Germline V CDR1 and CDR2: MGHDK, SYGVNS. This CDR3 reads CASSERSGGDTDTQYF. DNA of the CDR3: TGTGCCAGCAGTGAACGCTCTGGAGGGGACACAGATACGCAGTATTTT.

This clone has more than one count but fewer than ten. The chain uses TRBV28 and TRBJ2-7; weak D call: TRBD1 (5 bases). V shed 4 bases and J shed 2 bases, with 12 bases lying between them. The germline gives CDR1 MDHEN, CDR2 SYDVKM. CDR3 length: 14 residues. Written as DNA, the CDR3 is TGTGCCAGCAGTTCCCTGACAGAGACCTACGAGCAGTACTTC. Protein: CASSSLTETYEQYF. Using reference TRBV28 and TRBJ2-7 for the parts outside the CDR3, the full variable domain is DVKVTQSSRYLVKRTGEKVFLECVQDMDHENMFWYRQDPGLGLRLIYFSYDVKMKEKGDIPEGYSVSREKKERFSLILESASTNQTSMYLCASSSLTETYEQYFGPGTRLTVT.

This chain links TRBV5-4 with TRBJ1-3, with 8 bases aligning to TRBD1. The CDR3 contains 15 residues. Germline CDR1 reads SGHNT; CDR2 reads YYREEE (reference sequence). Trimming removed 3 bases from V and 4 bases from J; junction bases left unmatched: 6. The CDR3 bases are TGTGCCAGCAGCTCAACGACAGGGGCCGGAAACACCATATATTTT. Translated, it gives CASSSTTGAGNTIYF. The complete variable domain, with remaining parts taken from reference TRBV5-4 and TRBJ1-3, reads ETGVTQSPTHLIKTRGQQVTLRCSSQSGHNTVSWYQQALGQGPQFIFQYYREEENGRGNFPPRFSGLQFPNYSSELNVNALELDDSALYLCASSSTTGAGNTIYFGEGSWLTVV.

The genes are TRBV4-1 and TRBJ2-3; possibly TRBD1 for D (6 bases). This CDR3 has 15 residues. Looked up from germline, CDR1 is MGHRA and CDR2 is YSYEKL. Trimming pared 3 bases from V and 4 bases from J, leaving 14 bases between. The CDR3: CASSQRQVYADTQYF. Written as DNA, the CDR3 is TGCGCCAGCAGCCAGAGACAGGTGTACGCAGATACGCAGTATTTT.

DNA of the CDR3: TGTGCCAGCAGTGAAATGATCGCAGGGGTCGGGTCACCCCTCCACTTT. This gives the protein CASSEMIAGVGSPLHF. The rearrangement joins TRBV6-1 to TRBJ1-6; a possible D gene is TRBD1 (6 bases). Germline V gene sequence: CDR1 MNHNS, CDR2 SASEGT. The CDR3 consists of 16 residues. Trimming shortened V by 2 bases and J by 10 bases, and 18 bases separated the two germline ends.

V and J are TRBV7-9 and TRBJ1-3, with 8 bases lining up with TRBD1. The CDR3 is made up of 15 amino acids. CDR1 SEHNR and CDR2 FQNEAQ come from the germline V gene (reference sequence). The V gene end was trimmed by 5 bases and the J gene end by 4 bases; junction bases not matched to a gene: 7. The CDR3 DNA is TGTGCCAGCAGCCCGCCGGGACAGGTGGGAAACACCATATATTTT. Translation: CASSPPGQVGNTIYF.

The V gene is TRBV5-1, the J gene TRBJ2-1; 7 bases map to TRBD2. Germline V gene data show CDR1 as SGHRS and CDR2 as YFSETQ. This CDR3 comprises 14 residues. V gave up 5 bases and J gave up 0 bases; unmatched junction bases: 2. CDR3 DNA: TGCGCCAGCAGGCGGGAGCTCTCCTACAATGAGCAGTTCTTC. As protein: CASRRELSYNEQFF.

V and J are TRBV2 and TRBJ2-7; a weak D match, TRBD2 (6 bases). Germline V gene data show CDR1 as SNHLY and CDR2 as FYNNEI. This CDR3 region has 12 residues. V was cut by 6 bases and J by 13 bases, with 19 bases left in between. CDR3 loop: CASSAVGRGKYF. In nucleotides, the CDR3 is TGTGCCAGCAGCGCTGTAGGCCGGGGGAAATACTTC.

The chain recombines TRBV6-5 with TRBJ2-5; 9 nucleotides line up with TRBD1. J lost 4 bases, V lost 6 bases, and 6 bases had no gene match. In germline, CDR1 is MNHEY, CDR2 SVGAGI. This CDR3 spans 14 amino acids. The CDR3 nucleotides read TGTGCCAGCAGGGACAACAGGGGGCTAGAGACCCAGTACTTC. Residues: CASRDNRGLETQYF.